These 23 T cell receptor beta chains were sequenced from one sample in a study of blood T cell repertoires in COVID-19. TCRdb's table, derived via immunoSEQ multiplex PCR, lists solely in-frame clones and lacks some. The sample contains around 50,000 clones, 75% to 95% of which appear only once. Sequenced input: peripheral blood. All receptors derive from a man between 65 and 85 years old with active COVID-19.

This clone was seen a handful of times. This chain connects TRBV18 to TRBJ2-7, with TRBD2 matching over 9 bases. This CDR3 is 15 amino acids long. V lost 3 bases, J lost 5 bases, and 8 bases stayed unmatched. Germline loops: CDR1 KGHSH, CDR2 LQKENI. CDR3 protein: CASSPPGGGANEQYF. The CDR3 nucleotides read TGTGCCAGCTCACCCCCTGGCGGGGGGGCCAACGAGCAGTACTTC.

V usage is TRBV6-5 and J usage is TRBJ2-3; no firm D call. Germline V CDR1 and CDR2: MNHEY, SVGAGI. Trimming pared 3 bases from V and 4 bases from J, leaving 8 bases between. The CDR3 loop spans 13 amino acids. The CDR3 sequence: CASSYSNPDTQYF. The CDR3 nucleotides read TGTGCCAGCAGTTATTCTAACCCAGATACGCAGTATTTT.

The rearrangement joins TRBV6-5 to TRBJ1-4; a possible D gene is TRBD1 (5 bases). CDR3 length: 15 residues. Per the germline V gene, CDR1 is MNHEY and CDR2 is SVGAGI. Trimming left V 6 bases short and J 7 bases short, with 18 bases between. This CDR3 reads CASSSTGGAPEKLFF. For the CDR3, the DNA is TGTGCCAGCAGCTCCACGGGAGGGGCGCCTGAAAAACTGTTTTTT.

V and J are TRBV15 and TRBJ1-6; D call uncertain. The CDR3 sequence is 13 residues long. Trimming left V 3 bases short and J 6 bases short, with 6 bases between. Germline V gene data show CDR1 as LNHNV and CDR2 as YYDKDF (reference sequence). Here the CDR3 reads CATSSHSNSPLHF. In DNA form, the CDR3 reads TGTGCCACCAGCAGCCACAGTAATTCACCCCTCCACTTT.

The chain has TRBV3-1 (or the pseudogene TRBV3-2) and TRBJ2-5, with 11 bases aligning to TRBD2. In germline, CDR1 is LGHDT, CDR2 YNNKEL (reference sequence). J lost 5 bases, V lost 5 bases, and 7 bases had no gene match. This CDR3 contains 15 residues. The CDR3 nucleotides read TGTGCCAGCAGCGGTAGCGGGGGGGCGGGTGAGACCCAGTACTTC. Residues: CASSGSGGAGETQYF.

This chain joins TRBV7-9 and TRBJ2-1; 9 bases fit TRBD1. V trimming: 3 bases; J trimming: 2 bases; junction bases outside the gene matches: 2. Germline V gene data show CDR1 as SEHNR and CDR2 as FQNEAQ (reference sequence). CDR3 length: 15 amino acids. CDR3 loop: CASSLDRGTYNEQFF. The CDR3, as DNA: TGTGCCAGCAGCTTGGACAGGGGTACCTACAATGAGCAGTTCTTC.

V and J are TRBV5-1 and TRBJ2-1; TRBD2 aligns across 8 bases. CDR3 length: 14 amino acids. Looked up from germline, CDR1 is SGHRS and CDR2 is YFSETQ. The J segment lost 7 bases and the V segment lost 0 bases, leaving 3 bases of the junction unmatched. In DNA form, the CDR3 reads TGCGCCAGCAGCTTGGAGCGGGGGATGAATGAGCAGTTCTTC. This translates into CASSLERGMNEQFF.

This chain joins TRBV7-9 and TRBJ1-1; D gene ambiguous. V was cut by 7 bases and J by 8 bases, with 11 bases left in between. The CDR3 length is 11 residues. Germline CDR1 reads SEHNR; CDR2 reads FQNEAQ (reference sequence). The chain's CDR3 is CASTLDWEAFF. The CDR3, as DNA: TGTGCCAGCACCTTGGACTGGGAAGCTTTCTTT. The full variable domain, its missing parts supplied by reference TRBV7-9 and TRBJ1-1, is DTGVSQNPRHKITKRGQNVTFRCDPISEHNRLYWYRQTLGQGPEFLTYFQNEAQLEKSRLLSDRFSAERPKGSFSTLEIQRTEQGDSAMYLCASTLDWEAFFGQGTRLTVV.

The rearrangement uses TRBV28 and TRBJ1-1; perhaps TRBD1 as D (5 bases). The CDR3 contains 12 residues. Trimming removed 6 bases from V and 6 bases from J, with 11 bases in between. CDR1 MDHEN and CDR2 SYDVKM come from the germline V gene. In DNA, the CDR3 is TGTGCCAGCAGCCTTTACAGGTCTGAAGCTTTCTTT. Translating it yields CASSLYRSEAFF.

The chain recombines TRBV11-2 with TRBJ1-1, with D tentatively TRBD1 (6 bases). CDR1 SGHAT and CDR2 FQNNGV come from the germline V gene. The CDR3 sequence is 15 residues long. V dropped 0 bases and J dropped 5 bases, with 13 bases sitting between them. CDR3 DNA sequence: TGTGCCAGCAGCTTAGAGAGGGGGGGTAGGACTGAAGCTTTCTTT. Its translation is CASSLERGGRTEAFF.

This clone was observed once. The CDR3 reads CASSIRSRGNYGYTF. The CDR3 DNA reads TGTGCCAGTAGTATTCGGTCGCGGGGTAACTATGGCTACACCTTC. J is TRBJ1-2 and V is TRBV19; D uncertain. This CDR3 is built from 15 residues. The V end was cut by 3 bases, the J end by 1 base, with 12 bases between. The V gene's germline CDR1 is LNHDA and CDR2 SQIVND (reference sequence).

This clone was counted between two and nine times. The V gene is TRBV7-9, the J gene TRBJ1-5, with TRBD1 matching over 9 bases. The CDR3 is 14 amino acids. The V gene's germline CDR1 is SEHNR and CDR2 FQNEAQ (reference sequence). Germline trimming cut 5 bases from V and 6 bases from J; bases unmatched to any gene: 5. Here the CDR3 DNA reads TGTGCCAGCAGCCAGGGACAGGGCCTTCAGCCCCAGCATTTT. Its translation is CASSQGQGLQPQHF.

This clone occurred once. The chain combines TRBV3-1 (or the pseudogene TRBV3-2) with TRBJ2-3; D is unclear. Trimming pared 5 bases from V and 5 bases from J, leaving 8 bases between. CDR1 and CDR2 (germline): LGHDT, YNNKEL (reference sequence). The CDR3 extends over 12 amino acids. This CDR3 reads CASSNLRDTQYF. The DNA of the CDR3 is TGTGCCAGCAGCAACCTGAGAGATACGCAGTATTTT.

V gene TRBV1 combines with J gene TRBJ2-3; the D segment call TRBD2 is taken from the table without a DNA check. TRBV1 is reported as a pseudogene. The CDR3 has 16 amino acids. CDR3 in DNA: TGCACCAGCAGCCAAGACAGCGATTTTACTCCAGATACGCAGTATTTT. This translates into CTSSQDSDFTPDTQYF.

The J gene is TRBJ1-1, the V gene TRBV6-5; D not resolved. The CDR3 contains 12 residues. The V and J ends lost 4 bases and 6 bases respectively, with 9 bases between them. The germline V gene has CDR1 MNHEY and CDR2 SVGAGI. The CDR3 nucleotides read TGTGCCAGCAGTTTCCTGGACTCTGAAGCTTTCTTT. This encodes CASSFLDSEAFF.

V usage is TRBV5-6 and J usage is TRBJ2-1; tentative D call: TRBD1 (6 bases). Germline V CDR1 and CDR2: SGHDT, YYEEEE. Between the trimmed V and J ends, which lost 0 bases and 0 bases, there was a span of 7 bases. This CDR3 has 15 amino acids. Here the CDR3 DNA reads TGTGCCAGCAGCTTGGTGGGGGCCTCCTACAATGAGCAGTTCTTC. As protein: CASSLVGASYNEQFF. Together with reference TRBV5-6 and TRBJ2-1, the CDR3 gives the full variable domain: DAGVTQSPTHLIKTRGQQVTLRCSPKSGHDTVSWYQQALGQGPQFIFQYYEEEERQRGNFPDRFSGHQFPNYSSELNVNALLLGDSALYLCASSLVGASYNEQFFGPGTRLTVL.

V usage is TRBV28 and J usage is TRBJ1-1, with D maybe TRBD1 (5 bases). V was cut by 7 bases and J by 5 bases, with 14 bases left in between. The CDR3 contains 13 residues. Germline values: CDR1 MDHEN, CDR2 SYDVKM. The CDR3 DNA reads TGTGCCAGCACCGGGGGAGTGGGGACTGAAGCTTTCTTT. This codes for CASTGGVGTEAFF.

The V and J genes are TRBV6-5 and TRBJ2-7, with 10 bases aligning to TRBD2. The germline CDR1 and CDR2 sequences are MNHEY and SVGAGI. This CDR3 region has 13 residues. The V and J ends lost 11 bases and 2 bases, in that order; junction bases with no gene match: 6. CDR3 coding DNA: TGTGCCGCTCGGACTAGCGGCACCTACGAGCAGTACTTC. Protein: CAARTSGTYEQYF.

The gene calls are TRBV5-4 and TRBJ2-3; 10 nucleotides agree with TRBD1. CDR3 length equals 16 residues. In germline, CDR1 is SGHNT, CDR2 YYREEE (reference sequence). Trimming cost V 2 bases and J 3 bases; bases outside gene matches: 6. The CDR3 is CASSLMTGGVTDTQYF. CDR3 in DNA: TGTGCCAGCAGCTTAATGACAGGGGGCGTAACAGATACGCAGTATTTT.

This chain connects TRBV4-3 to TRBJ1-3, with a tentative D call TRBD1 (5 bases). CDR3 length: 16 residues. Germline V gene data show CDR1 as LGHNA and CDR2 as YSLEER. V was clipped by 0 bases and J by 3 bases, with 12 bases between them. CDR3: CASSQDSGGGGNTIYF. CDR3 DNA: TGCGCCAGCAGCCAAGATTCGGGGGGAGGTGGAAACACCATATATTTT.

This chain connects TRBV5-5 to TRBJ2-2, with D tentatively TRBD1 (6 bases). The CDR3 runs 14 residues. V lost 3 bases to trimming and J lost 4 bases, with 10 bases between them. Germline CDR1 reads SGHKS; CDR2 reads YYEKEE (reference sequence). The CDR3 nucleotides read TGTGCCAGCAGCTGGGGGCAGACCACCGGGGAGCTGTTTTTT. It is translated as CASSWGQTTGELFF.

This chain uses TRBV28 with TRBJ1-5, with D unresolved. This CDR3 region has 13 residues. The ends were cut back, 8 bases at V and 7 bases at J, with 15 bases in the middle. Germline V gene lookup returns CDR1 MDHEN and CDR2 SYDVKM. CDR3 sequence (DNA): TGTGCCAGCTCCCCGGGTTCGGGGCAGCCCCAGCATTTT. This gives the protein CASSPGSGQPQHF.

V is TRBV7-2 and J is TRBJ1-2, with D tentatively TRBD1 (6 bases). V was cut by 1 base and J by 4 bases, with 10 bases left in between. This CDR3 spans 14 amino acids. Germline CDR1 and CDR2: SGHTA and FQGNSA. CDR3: CASSLDDRPYGYTF. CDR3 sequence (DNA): TGTGCCAGCAGCTTAGATGACAGGCCCTATGGCTACACCTTC.